Shown below are 9 T cell receptor beta chains from a single sample sequenced in a study of T cells in Graves' hyperthyroidism and ophthalmopathy. TCR beta CDR3 regions were amplified from RNA. Initially, a first-round RT-PCR of the TCR CDR3 employed the HTBI primer set. Using its own MiXCR run on the multiplex PCR reads, TCRdb lists one record per CDR3 protein. The sample has 380,000 or so distinct CDR3 sequences, around 14% seen once. Input material: blood. Every receptor here comes from a woman aged 30 to 39 with Graves' hyperthyroidism.

The V and J genes are TRBV29-1 and TRBJ2-2; unclear D gene. CDR1 and CDR2 (germline): SQVTM, ANQGSEA. The V end lost 3 bases, the J end lost 5 bases, and 4 bases lay between the germline ends. The CDR3 sequence is 11 residues long. In nucleotides, the CDR3 is TGCAGCGTTGACACTACCGGGGAGCTGTTTTTT. Its translation is CSVDTTGELFF.

This clonotype was picked up many times. The chain recombines TRBV6-1 with TRBJ2-2, with D perhaps assigned TRBD1 or TRBD2 (5 bases each). In germline, CDR1 is MNHNS, CDR2 SASEGT. V lost 6 bases, J lost 1 base, and 12 bases lay in between. This CDR3 contains 15 residues. This chain's CDR3 is CASRIGAVNTGELFF. The CDR3 nucleotides read TGTGCCAGCAGGATCGGGGCGGTGAACACCGGGGAGCTGTTTTTT.

The chain employs TRBV5-4 and TRBJ2-3; weak D call: TRBD1 (7 bases). Germline assignment: CDR1 SGHNT and CDR2 YYREEE (reference sequence). The CDR3 loop spans 16 amino acids. The V gene lost 2 bases and the J gene lost 3 bases, with 16 bases spanning the gap. DNA for the CDR3: TGTGCCAGCAGCTTCGGGGGACAGTCTCGAACAGATACGCAGTATTTT. As protein: CASSFGGQSRTDTQYF.

The rearrangement joins TRBV20-1 to TRBJ2-1, with TRBD1 matching over 7 bases. The V segment lost 2 bases and the J segment 3 bases; nucleotides outside the gene matches: 4. Looked up from germline, CDR1 is DFQATT and CDR2 is SNEGSKA (reference sequence). The CDR3 contains 14 residues. CDR3 bases: TGCAGTGCTAGATCCCAGGGGGACTACAATGAGCAGTTCTTC. It specifies CSARSQGDYNEQFF.

The genes are TRBV13 and TRBJ2-3; no clear D gene. Trimming stripped 1 base from V and 4 bases from J, with 9 bases between. The CDR3 sequence is 14 residues long. CDR1 PRHDT and CDR2 FYEKMQ come from the germline V gene (reference sequence). The CDR3 sequence is CASSLAARADTQYF. CDR3 sequence (DNA): TGTGCCAGCAGCTTAGCCGCCCGGGCAGATACGCAGTATTTT.

This clonotype appeared many times. The rearrangement joins TRBV25-1 to TRBJ1-2, with D perhaps TRBD1 (5 bases). The V gene's germline CDR1 is MGHDK and CDR2 SYGVNS. With 4 bases removed from V and 2 bases from J, the gap between germline ends came to 11 bases. The CDR3 length is 14 residues. The CDR3 spells CASSGWDGNYGYTF. CDR3 in DNA: TGTGCCAGCAGTGGTTGGGACGGCAACTATGGCTACACCTTC.

At least ten counts were recorded for this clonotype. The chain couples TRBV2 to TRBJ1-2; D is perhaps TRBD1 (5 bases). The CDR3 consists of 16 residues. Between the trimmed V and J ends, which lost 6 bases and 0 bases, there was a span of 17 bases. CDR1 and CDR2 from the germline V gene are SNHLY and FYNNEI. CDR3 region: CASRTRQSTPNYGYTF. The DNA for the CDR3 is TGTGCCAGCAGGACAAGACAGTCCACCCCTAACTATGGCTACACCTTC.

This clonotype appeared many times. V usage is TRBV28 and J usage is TRBJ2-7, with D uncertain. V lost 6 bases and J lost 4, with 13 bases in between. The germline V gene has CDR1 MDHEN and CDR2 SYDVKM. This CDR3 contains 13 residues. As DNA, the CDR3 is TGTGCCAGCAGGCTCACAGTATCTTACGAGCAGTACTTC. Its translation is CASRLTVSYEQYF.

This clonotype was seen ten or more times. The chain couples TRBV11-2 to TRBJ2-1; D is unclear. The CDR3 spans 15 residues. CDR1 SGHAT and CDR2 FQNNGV come from the germline V gene. The V and J ends lost 2 bases and 5 bases respectively, with 13 bases between them. CDR3 protein: CASSLSLPANNEQFF. CDR3 DNA: TGTGCCAGCAGCTTAAGCCTTCCAGCGAACAATGAGCAGTTCTTC.